The 28 T cell receptor beta chains reported below all come from one sample, sequenced in a study of T cells expressing NK-cell markers. TCRdb derives one entry per CDR3 protein from the 5' RACE reads, leaving out DNA. Across 150,000 to 160,000 distinct CDR3 sequences, the top ten clones capture around a third of the sample. The material sequenced was blood T cells: a sorted CD56 or NKG2C T cell subset, CD4+ or CD8+ T cells, or bulk PBMC T cells (not recorded which). Every receptor here comes from a woman aged 45 to 65 in good health.

The V and J genes are TRBV6-5 and TRBJ1-1; TCRdb calls TRBD1, which cannot be checked without DNA. This CDR3 is built from 13 residues. Germline values: CDR1 MNHEY, CDR2 SVGAGI. This CDR3 reads CAIRTAMNTEAFF.

The CDR3 loop reads CASSRTSSEQFF. The rearrangement joins TRBV14 to TRBJ2-1. The CDR3 extends over 12 amino acids. Looked up from germline, CDR1 is SGHDN and CDR2 is FVKESK.

The chain employs TRBV19 and TRBJ1-1. Germline lookup yields CDR1 LNHDA and CDR2 SQIVND (reference sequence). This CDR3 comprises 14 residues. Here the CDR3 reads CASSIRRKNTEAFF.

The chain has TRBV14 and TRBJ2-1; checking the TCRdb D call of TRBD1 is not possible without DNA. Germline V CDR1 and CDR2: SGHDN, FVKESK. This CDR3 has 14 amino acids. The CDR3 loop is CASSQVMGGNEQFF.

The chain combines TRBV20-1 with TRBJ2-1; TCRdb names TRBD2, which stays unverified in the absence of DNA. The length of the CDR3 is 14 residues. Germline V gene data show CDR1 as DFQATT and CDR2 as SNEGSKA (reference sequence). This CDR3 is CSARASGSTDEQFF.

The chain employs TRBV7-8 and TRBJ2-5. This CDR3 contains 13 residues. Germline V CDR1 and CDR2: SGHVS, FQNEAQ. The CDR3 protein is CASKTGYQETQYF.

The V and J genes are TRBV29-1 and TRBJ2-3; TCRdb returns TRBD1, unconfirmable since there is no DNA. The germline gives CDR1 SQVTM, CDR2 ANQGSEA. The CDR3 loop spans 15 amino acids. CDR3 sequence reads: CSVEEAGRPADTQYF.

CDR3: CASSYTGTGIGYEQYF. The chain joins TRBV12-3 or TRBV12-4 to TRBJ2-7; with no DNA, the TCRdb D assignment of TRBD1 cannot be verified. This CDR3 has 16 residues.

The chain combines TRBV3-1 with TRBJ2-3; TCRdb outputs TRBD2, but without DNA this stays unchecked. In germline, CDR1 is LGHDT, CDR2 YNNKEL (reference sequence). The CDR3 length is 19 residues. This chain's CDR3 is CASSQVTSGRAYGTDTQYF.

V gene TRBV7-6 combines with J gene TRBJ2-3; as DNA is missing, the TRBD2 call by TCRdb cannot be tested. This CDR3 contains 14 residues. CDR1 is SGHVS, CDR2 FNYEAQ, per germline. The CDR3 sequence is CASSLAGGRDTQYF.

This chain connects TRBV19 to TRBJ2-1; without DNA, the TCRdb call of TRBD2 cannot be checked. Germline V gene lookup returns CDR1 LNHDA and CDR2 SQIVND (reference sequence). This CDR3 spans 14 amino acids. The chain's CDR3 is CATPGLAGHNEQFF.

V gene TRBV7-6 combines with J gene TRBJ2-6; TCRdb returns TRBD1, unconfirmable since there is no DNA. Germline V gene lookup returns CDR1 SGHVS and CDR2 FNYEAQ. The length of the CDR3 is 15 residues. CDR3 sequence reads: CASSLRGAGANVLTF.

V gene TRBV24-1 combines with J gene TRBJ2-7; TCRdb's D call, TRBD1, is unchecked because there is no DNA. Germline CDR1 reads KGHDR; CDR2 reads SFDVKD. The CDR3 is made up of 17 amino acids. Here the CDR3 reads CATSDNSRDRGFYEQYF.

V is TRBV10-3 and J is TRBJ1-2; TCRdb's D gene call, TRBD1, goes unchecked for lack of DNA. This CDR3 has 16 amino acids. The V gene's germline CDR1 is ENHRY and CDR2 SYGVKD. CDR3 sequence reads: CAIRIPPGLPNYGYTF.

The rearrangement links TRBV9 to TRBJ1-6; TCRdb indicates TRBD1, and absent DNA this call remains unverified. The germline V gene encodes CDR1 SGDLS and CDR2 YYNGEE. This CDR3 spans 14 amino acids. CDR3 residues: CASGTGIFGSPLHF.

This sequence joins TRBV18 and TRBJ2-1; with no DNA, the TCRdb D assignment of TRBD1 cannot be verified. The CDR3 has 15 residues. Looked up from germline, CDR1 is KGHSH and CDR2 is LQKENI. The CDR3: CASSPPDRGTYEQFF.

The chain combines TRBV21-1 with TRBJ2-3; TCRdb's D gene call, TRBD2, goes unchecked for lack of DNA. TRBV21-1 is annotated as a pseudogene. CDR3 size: 15 residues. This chain's CDR3 is CASTRLAGVADTQYF.

The V call is TRBV24-1, the J call TRBJ2-1; TCRdb calls TRBD2, which cannot be checked without DNA. The CDR3 extends over 16 amino acids. CDR1 KGHDR and CDR2 SFDVKD come from the germline V gene. The chain's CDR3 is CATSGLTSGSANEQFF.

This chain connects TRBV12-3 or TRBV12-4 to TRBJ2-1; the D call of TRBD2 rests on TCRdb alone, since no DNA is present to check it. There are 16 residues in the CDR3. CDR3 loop: CASSLGAAVLYNEQFF.

This chain links TRBV27 with TRBJ2-7; as DNA is missing, the TRBD2 call by TCRdb cannot be tested. The CDR3 sequence is 14 residues long. Germline V gene lookup returns CDR1 MNHEY and CDR2 SMNVEV (reference sequence). This chain's CDR3 is CASRLAGGSYEQYF.

This chain joins TRBV6-1 and TRBJ2-1. Germline CDR1 reads MNHNS; CDR2 reads SASEGT. This CDR3 is 14 amino acids long. The CDR3 sequence is CASTKRDSYNEQFF.

The chain uses TRBV24-1 and TRBJ2-1; the TCRdb call, TRBD1, lacks DNA for checking. Germline assignment: CDR1 KGHDR and CDR2 SFDVKD. There are 17 residues in the CDR3. The chain's CDR3 is CATSDFPLGVEGDEQFF.

The gene calls are TRBV7-9 and TRBJ2-5; TCRdb gives TRBD1 as the D gene, but with no DNA this cannot be confirmed. The CDR3 consists of 15 residues. CDR1 is SEHNR, CDR2 FQNEAQ, per germline (reference sequence). The CDR3 here is CASSKRTEGEETQYF.

The genes are TRBV12-3 or TRBV12-4 and TRBJ1-2. The CDR3 spans 14 residues. The chain's CDR3 is CASSSDGDNYGYTF.

The J gene is TRBJ1-5, the V gene TRBV2. The CDR3 totals 17 residues. Germline values: CDR1 SNHLY, CDR2 FYNNEI. The CDR3 is CASSEVVGQYSNQPQHF.

The CDR3 is CSVDGIQGETQYF. The rearrangement uses TRBV29-1 and TRBJ2-5; TCRdb's assignment of TRBD1 cannot be checked, as there is no DNA. The germline V gene has CDR1 SQVTM and CDR2 ANQGSEA. The CDR3 contains 13 residues.

The chain is built from TRBV20-1 and TRBJ2-5. CDR3 length equals 13 residues. Germline V gives CDR1 DFQATT, CDR2 SNEGSKA (reference sequence). The CDR3 spells CSAREGRQETQYF.

This chain connects TRBV20-1 to TRBJ2-1; TCRdb's assignment of TRBD1 cannot be checked, as there is no DNA. Germline V gene lookup returns CDR1 DFQATT and CDR2 SNEGSKA (reference sequence). The CDR3 length is 14 residues. The CDR3 sequence: CSATTGQSYNEQFF.